Listed here are 10 T cell receptor beta chains from one sample, sequenced in a study of blood T cell repertoires in COVID-19. Clones were read by immunoSEQ multiplex PCR, and TCRdb kept only the in-frame ones, dropping some. This sample yields under 100,000 clones, of which 81% are seen a single time; approximately 25% belongs to the top ten. Material: peripheral blood. The receptors shown here come from a man aged 80 or over with active or convalescent COVID-19.

The rearrangement uses TRBV18 and TRBJ1-2; 7 bases are a match to TRBD1. Trimming took 2 bases from V and 3 from J; bases not matched to a gene: 6. The CDR3 has 15 residues. Germline V CDR1 and CDR2: KGHSH, LQKENI. In nucleotides, the CDR3 is TGTGCCAGCTCACCAGGGACAGAATTTTACTATGGCTACACCTTC. Protein sequence: CASSPGTEFYYGYTF.

This sequence joins TRBV5-5 and TRBJ2-2, with a weak D call TRBD1 (6 bases). V lost 2 bases, J lost 1 base, and 12 bases lay in between. Germline CDR1 and CDR2: SGHKS and YYEKEE (reference sequence). The CDR3 is made up of 16 amino acids. In DNA, the CDR3 is TGTGCCAGCAGCTTCTCGGTCAGGGGGAACACCGGGGAGCTGTTTTTT. This encodes CASSFSVRGNTGELFF.

This chain uses TRBV19 with TRBJ2-5; D perhaps matches TRBD1 (5 bases). Germline lookup yields CDR1 LNHDA and CDR2 SQIVND (reference sequence). V gave up 3 bases and J gave up 2 bases, with 10 bases separating them. There are 14 residues in the CDR3. CDR3 DNA: TGTGCCAGTAGTATCTCGACAGTACAAGAGACCCAGTACTTC. Translation gives CASSISTVQETQYF.

This chain links TRBV4-1 with TRBJ2-2; the D gene is possibly TRBD2 (5 bases). V was shortened by 1 base and J by 4 bases, with 13 bases between the two germline ends. Germline V gene lookup returns CDR1 MGHRA and CDR2 YSYEKL. The CDR3 loop spans 16 amino acids. In DNA form, the CDR3 reads TGCGCCAGCAGCCAAGCCTCCGCAGAGGGCACCGGGGAGCTGTTTTTT. Protein sequence: CASSQASAEGTGELFF.

V usage is TRBV11-2 and J usage is TRBJ2-3; TRBD2 aligns across 8 bases. The germline V gene encodes CDR1 SGHAT and CDR2 FQNNGV. The CDR3 length is 16 residues. V dropped 5 bases and J dropped 5; count of bases not matched to a gene: 12. The CDR3 reads CASSDVGRGVLDTQYF. The CDR3 bases are TGTGCCAGCAGCGACGTCGGGCGGGGGGTTTTAGATACGCAGTATTTT.

This chain uses TRBV4-1 with TRBJ2-3, with TRBD2 as a possible D gene (5 bases). This CDR3 contains 17 residues. Germline assignment: CDR1 MGHRA and CDR2 YSYEKL. The V and J ends lost 3 bases and 0 bases respectively, with 16 bases between them. The CDR3 bases are TGCGCCAGCAGCCAGAACCCGGCCCGGGGAAGCACAGATACGCAGTATTTT. It specifies CASSQNPARGSTDTQYF.

The chain is built from TRBV25-1 and TRBJ2-7, with 7 bases that match TRBD2. Per germline, CDR1 MGHDK and CDR2 SYGVNS. Trimming at V came to 6 bases and at J to 4 bases, leaving 6 bases not matched to a gene. The CDR3 sequence is 13 residues long. CDR3 sequence (DNA): TGTGCCAGCAGGGGGGGGGATTATTACGAGCAGTACTTC. Its protein is CASRGGDYYEQYF.

The chain combines TRBV5-1 with TRBJ1-2; no clear D gene. V was pared by 6 bases and J by 8 bases, with 17 bases between. Per germline, CDR1 SGHRS and CDR2 YFSETQ. This CDR3 spans 13 amino acids. The CDR3 sequence is CASMAQPKEGYTF. CDR3 sequence (DNA): TGCGCCAGCATGGCCCAACCCAAGGAGGGCTACACCTTC. Full variable domain (missing parts from reference TRBV5-1 and TRBJ1-2): KAGVTQTPRYLIKTRGQQVTLSCSPISGHRSVSWYQQTPGQGLQFLFEYFSETQRNKGNFPGRFSGRQFSNSRSEMNVSTLELGDSALYLCASMAQPKEGYTFGSGTRLTVV.

The rearrangement uses TRBV3-1 (or the pseudogene TRBV3-2) and TRBJ1-1, with TRBD1 as a possible D gene (6 bases). There are 13 residues in the CDR3. Germline values: CDR1 LGHDT, CDR2 YNNKEL (reference sequence). Between the trimmed V and J ends, which lost 6 bases and 5 bases, there was a span of 13 bases. CDR3 nucleotides: TGTGCCAGCAGAGGAAGGGGGGGGACTGAAGCTTTCTTT. This sequence encodes CASRGRGGTEAFF.

The chain carries TRBV19 and TRBJ1-1; D is undetermined. Trimming took off 6 bases at V and 4 bases at J, with 15 bases between the two ends. The CDR3 has 14 amino acids. Per the germline V gene, CDR1 is LNHDA and CDR2 is SQIVND (reference sequence). For the CDR3, the DNA is TGTGCCAGTAGCCGGCGGGGAAGAGGCACTGAAGCTTTCTTT. This gives the protein CASSRRGRGTEAFF. The full variable domain, its missing parts supplied by reference TRBV19 and TRBJ1-1, is DGGITQSPKYLFRKEGQNVTLSCEQNLNHDAMYWYRQDPGQGLRLIYYSQIVNDFQKGDIAEGYSVSREKKESFPLTVTSAQKNPTAFYLCASSRRGRGTEAFFGQGTRLTVV.